The 10 T cell receptor beta chains given below trace back to one sample, sequenced in a study of T cell repertoires in cytomegalovirus infection. In TCRdb, the reads were re-called with MiXCR into one record per CDR3 protein. Of around 740,000 distinct CDR3 sequences in the sample, about a third were seen once. Sample: PBMCs. Source of these receptors: a human donor in good health (CMV status not recorded). Some clones in this sample may be carry-over from other donors' samples.

The J gene is TRBJ2-2, the V gene TRBV7-2; the match to TRBD1 covers 9 bases. The V segment lost 1 base and the J segment 3 bases; nucleotides outside the gene matches: 9. CDR1 and CDR2 from the germline V gene are SGHTA and FQGNSA. The CDR3 is made up of 18 amino acids. The CDR3 nucleotides are TGTGCCAGCAGCTTAGGATCGGGCGGACAGGGGTACACCGGGGAGCTGTTTTTT. Translating gives CASSLGSGGQGYTGELFF.

V gene TRBV12-3 or TRBV12-4 combines with J gene TRBJ2-5; 9 bases line up with TRBD2. The CDR3 is made up of 17 amino acids. The V and J ends lost 2 bases and 5 bases, in that order; junction bases with no gene match: 12. This chain's CDR3 is CASSLRLAGVGGETQYF. CDR3 nucleotide sequence: TGTGCCAGCAGTTTAAGATTAGCGGGGGTGGGCGGGGAGACCCAGTACTTC.

This sequence joins TRBV7-2 and TRBJ2-5; weak D call: TRBD1 (5 bases). CDR1 is SGHTA and CDR2 is FQGNSA in the germline V gene. The CDR3 sequence is 14 residues long. V lost 5 bases and J lost 7, with 17 bases in between. CDR3 sequence reads: CASSVGQVPATQYF. CDR3 in DNA: TGTGCCAGCAGCGTAGGACAAGTACCGGCGACCCAGTACTTC.

The chain combines TRBV7-6 with TRBJ1-4; D call uncertain. Germline CDR1 and CDR2: SGHVS and FNYEAQ. CDR3 length equals 16 residues. V was cut by 0 bases and J by 0 bases, with 8 bases left in between. The CDR3 loop reads CASSLARPATNEKLFF. The CDR3 DNA is TGTGCCAGCAGCTTAGCGCGTCCAGCAACTAATGAAAAACTGTTTTTT.

The chain couples TRBV20-1 to TRBJ2-5; no firm D call. V was pared by 4 bases and J by 2 bases, with 8 bases between. From germline, CDR1 is DFQATT and CDR2 SNEGSKA (reference sequence). The CDR3 has 12 residues. In nucleotides, the CDR3 is TGCAGTGCTACTAGAAGGCAAGAGACCCAGTACTTC. As protein: CSATRRQETQYF.

On this clonotype itself: One end of the junction varies from germline; a read error may be responsible. The chain employs TRBV4-2 and TRBJ1-4; 10 bases fit TRBD1. Germline CDR1 is LGHNA and CDR2 is YNFKEQ. The CDR3 totals 17 residues. Here the CDR3 DNA reads TGTGCCAGAAGCCCGCCCGACAGGGGGCCAACTAATGAAAAACTGTTTTTT. This sequence encodes CARSPPDRGPTNEKLFF.

About this clonotype itself: A much bigger clone sits one base away, suggesting this may be a read error. The chain links TRBV7-8 to TRBJ2-1, with TRBD2 matching over 14 bases. The CDR3 runs 19 residues. Germline loops: CDR1 SGHVS, CDR2 FQNEAQ. The CDR3 here is CASSVTSGGAGRSYKEQFF. The DNA for the CDR3 is TGTGCCAGCAGCGTGACTAGCGGGGGGGCCGGTCGCTCCTACAAGGAGCAGTTCTTC.

V and J are TRBV20-1 and TRBJ1-4; D may be TRBD1 (6 bases). Germline V CDR1 and CDR2: DFQATT, SNEGSKA (reference sequence). This CDR3 is 13 amino acids long. V shed 3 bases and J shed 8 bases, with 13 bases lying between them. In nucleotides, the CDR3 is TGCAGTGCTAGGAACCAGGGGAAGGAAAAACTGTTTTTT. Translating gives CSARNQGKEKLFF.

This clonotype was seen a few times. The rearrangement links TRBV28 to TRBJ2-5; D is unresolved. Germline V CDR1 and CDR2: MDHEN, SYDVKM. The germline V and J ends were trimmed by 7 bases and 3 bases, with 12 bases remaining between them. The CDR3 covers 13 residues. The CDR3 DNA reads TGTGCCAGCAATGATCGAGCGAAAGAGACCCAGTACTTC. Amino acids: CASNDRAKETQYF.

The gene calls are TRBV6-6 and TRBJ2-7; D unclear. The CDR3 contains 15 residues. Germline-derived CDR1 and CDR2 are MNHNY and SVGAGI (reference sequence). The V end lost 0 bases, the J end lost 0 bases, and 9 bases lay between the germline ends. This CDR3 is CASSYSGRSSYEQYF. The CDR3 nucleotides read TGTGCCAGCAGTTACTCCGGGCGAAGCTCCTACGAGCAGTACTTC.